This TCR beta chain was identified in a study of OX40 agonist ivuxolimab in advanced cancers. With regard to the full study: The costimulatory receptor OX40 (CD134) was targeted by ivuxolimab, a fully human IgG2 agonistic monoclonal antibody. Of the roughly 51 dose-escalation patients, hepatocellular carcinoma was present in around 20, melanoma in roughly 15, renal cell carcinoma in 9 and head and neck cancer in 9. Prior anti-PD-1, anti-PD-L1 or anti-CTLA-4 therapy was permitted, and checkpoint inhibitors had been received by less than 45% of dose-escalation patients. Partial responses occurred in three dose-escalation patients: two with cutaneous melanoma and one with hepatocellular carcinoma. Intravenous ivuxolimab was administered to patients every 2 weeks at six dose levels: 0.01, 0.1, 0.3, 1.5, 3 and 10 mg/kg. Peripheral TCRbeta sequencing aimed to test whether ivuxolimab altered TCR sequence diversity and caused clonal T-cell expansion. A male proportion of roughly 85% and a mean age of around 60 years, ranging from about 23 to 90, were recorded for the dose-escalation cohort. The paper covers the monotherapy dose-escalation part of the phase I ivuxolimab trial, which included N = 52 patients.

Patients with autoimmune disease history or receiving systemic immunosuppression were excluded from the trial. Peripheral blood for TCR sequencing was collected from all dose cohorts at baseline, on cycle 4 day 1, and on cycle 7 day 1. Samples came from an open-label, multicenter, first-in-human phase I dose-escalation trial of ivuxolimab. Adults with locally advanced or metastatic melanoma, renal cell carcinoma, hepatocellular carcinoma or head and neck squamous cell carcinoma were enrolled in the trial. Before TCR sequencing, CD4+ T cells and CD8+ T cells were sorted from peripheral blood as separate populations. What the authors observed across the whole study: Low levels of normalized T-cell clonal expansion were also seen in some nonresponding patients. Partial responders in the 0.1-3.0 mg/kg groups had among the lowest normalized peripheral clonal expansion, especially among CD8+ T cells. The antigen specificity of the clonally expanded peripheral T cells was not determined. At doses from 0.1 to 3.0 mg/kg, clonal expansion was seen in both CD4+ and CD8+ blood T cells between baseline and week 6. After ivuxolimab, expanded clones were on average more numerous among CD8+ T cells than among CD4+ T cells.

A note on this clone: It has no known antigen specificity. Base qualities are not at hand, and no much larger clone is one base apart.

To sequence the TCRbeta CDR3 region, genomic DNA was isolated from the sorted cells. TCRbeta CDR3 regions were sequenced using the immunoSEQ Assay. TCRdb carries this immuneACCESS record with in-frame sequences only. Its versions omit some clonotypes, under half of them owing to an unresolved V gene in the studies checked, with the rest unexplained. The sample yields some 70,000 clones; 87% were counted once. Around 2.7% of the sample goes to the ten largest clones. The starting material was CD4+ or CD8+ T cells sorted from blood, obtained in a trial of the OX40 agonist ivuxolimab. The receptor was isolated from an adult with an advanced solid tumor such as melanoma, head and neck, liver or kidney cancer.

The sequenced DNA is TGTGCCAGCAGTGTGGGGAGGGAAAAACTGTTTTTT. It translates to CASSVGREKLFF. The sequence is built from TRBV6-6 and TRBJ1-4; the D segment cannot be called with confidence. The junction shows trimming of 5 bases on V and 8 bases on J, plus 9 bases between the germline ends. CDR1 and CDR2 were assigned from the germline V gene (reference sequence) as MNHNY and SVGAGI. The CDR3 sequence holds 12 residues, the cysteine and phenylalanine included. Only CDR3 DNA remains: 36 bases, in frame from the first base.